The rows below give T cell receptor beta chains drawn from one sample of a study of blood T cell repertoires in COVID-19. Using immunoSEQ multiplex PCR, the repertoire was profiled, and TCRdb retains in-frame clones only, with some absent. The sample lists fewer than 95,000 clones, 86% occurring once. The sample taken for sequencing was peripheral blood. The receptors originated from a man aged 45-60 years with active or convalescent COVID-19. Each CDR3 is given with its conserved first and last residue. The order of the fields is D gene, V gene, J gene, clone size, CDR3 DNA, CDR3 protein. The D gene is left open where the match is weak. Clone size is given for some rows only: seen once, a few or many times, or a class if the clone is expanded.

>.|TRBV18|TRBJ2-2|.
TGTGCCAGCTCACCAGCAGCTACGGGTTCCGGGGAGCTGTTTTTT
CASSPAATGSGELFF
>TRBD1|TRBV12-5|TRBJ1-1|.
TGTGCTACCAGCCGGGGACAGGGGTTCGCTGAAGCTTTCTTT
CATSRGQGFAEAFF
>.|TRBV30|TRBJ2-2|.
TGTGCCTGGAACCTACAGGGTTCCTTGAACACCGGGGAGCTGTTTTTT
CAWNLQGSLNTGELFF
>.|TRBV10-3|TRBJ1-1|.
TGTGCCATCAGCGCCATCGGGGGTCTCATGAACACTGAAGCTTTCTTT
CAISAIGGLMNTEAFF
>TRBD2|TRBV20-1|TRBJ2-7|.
TGCAGTGCTAGTAAAGGTTCGGGGGGGGTTCCAACCTACGAGCAGTACTTC
CSASKGSGGVPTYEQYF
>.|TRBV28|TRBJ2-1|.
TGTGCCAGCAGTTTCCGTTACAGGGGGGGTGAGCAGTTCTTC
CASSFRYRGGEQFF
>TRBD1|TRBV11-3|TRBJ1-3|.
TGTGCCAGCAGCTCGGGACAGAGCATGGTAGGAAACACCATATATTTT
CASSSGQSMVGNTIYF
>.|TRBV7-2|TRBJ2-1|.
TGTGCCAGCAGCTTAGTCTATGTGAATGAGCAGTTCTTC
CASSLVYVNEQFF
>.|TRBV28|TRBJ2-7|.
TGTGCCAGCAGCCCCTCCGACGGGTATTCCTACGAGCAGTACTTC
CASSPSDGYSYEQYF
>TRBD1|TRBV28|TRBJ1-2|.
TGTGCCAGCAGAAAGCCGGGACAGGGATTTAACTATGGCTACACCTTC
CASRKPGQGFNYGYTF
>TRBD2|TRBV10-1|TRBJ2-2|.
TGCGCCAGCAGATCGGGGGGGGGCACCGGGGAGCTGTTTTTT
CASRSGGGTGELFF
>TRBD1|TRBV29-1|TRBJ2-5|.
TGCAGCGTTGAGTCGACAGGGGATGGGGAGACCCAGTACTTC
CSVESTGDGETQYF
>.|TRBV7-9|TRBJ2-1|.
TGTGCCAGCAGCCCACACACAAGGCGGGCCAATGAGCAGTTCTTC
CASSPHTRRANEQFF
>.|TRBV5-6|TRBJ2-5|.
TGTGCCAGCAGCTTGTTCGGGACACAAGAGACCCAGTACTTC
CASSLFGTQETQYF
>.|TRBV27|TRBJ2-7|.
TGTGCCAGCAGTAATCCAGGGGCCTACGAGCAGTACTTC
CASSNPGAYEQYF
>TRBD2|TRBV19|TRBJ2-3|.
TGTGCCAGTAGTATCCTAGCGGGAGGGCCGGGGACAGATACGCAGTATTTT
CASSILAGGPGTDTQYF
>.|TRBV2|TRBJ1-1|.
TGTGCCAGCAGGGAGGGATTCATGAACACTGAAGCTTTCTTT
CASREGFMNTEAFF
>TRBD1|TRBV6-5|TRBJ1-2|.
TGTGCCAGCAGCCTAAGGCAGGGGGAGGGCTACACCTTC
CASSLRQGEGYTF
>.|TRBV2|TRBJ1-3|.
TGTGCCAGCAGCAGACAGCAAAACTCTGGAAACACCATATATTTT
CASSRQQNSGNTIYF
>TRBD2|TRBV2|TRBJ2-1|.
TGTGCCAGCAGAGTAGCGGGAAACTCCTACAATGAGCAGTTCTTC
CASRVAGNSYNEQFF
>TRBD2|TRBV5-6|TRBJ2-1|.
TGTGCCAGCAGCTCGACTAGCGGGAGCCTCTCCTACAATGAGCAGTTCTTC
CASSSTSGSLSYNEQFF
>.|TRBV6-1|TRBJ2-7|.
TGTGCCAGCAGTGATCGGGGCGGGGCTAGACTTTTCGGTACCAACTACGAGCAGTACTTC
CASSDRGGARLFGTNYEQYF
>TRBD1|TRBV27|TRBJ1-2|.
TGTGCCAGCAGTAGTACAGGGGGCCACTATGGCTACACCTTC
CASSSTGGHYGYTF
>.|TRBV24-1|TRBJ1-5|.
TGTGCCACCAGTCAGGATAGCAATCAGCCCCAGCATTTT
CATSQDSNQPQHF
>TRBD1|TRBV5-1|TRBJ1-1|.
TGCGCCAGCAGCTACTTCGGACAGGCCTTGAACACTGAAGCTTTCTTT
CASSYFGQALNTEAFF
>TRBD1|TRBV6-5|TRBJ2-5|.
TGTGCCTGTACAGGACAGGGGGCATGGGAGACCCAGTACTTC
CACTGQGAWETQYF
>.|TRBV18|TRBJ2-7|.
TGTGCCAGCTCACCATCCCCAGGAACTCTCTACGAGCAGTACTTC
CASSPSPGTLYEQYF
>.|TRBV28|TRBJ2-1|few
TGTGCCAGCAGTACTAGGGTCGCGGGTGACTACAATGAGCAGTTCTTC
CASSTRVAGDYNEQFF
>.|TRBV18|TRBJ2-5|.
TGTGCCAGCTCACCCAGGGTGAATGAGGAGACCCAGTACTTC
CASSPRVNEETQYF
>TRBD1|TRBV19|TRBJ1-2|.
TGTGCCAGTATTCGGGGCCCAGGACAGGGGGTCGGCTACACCTTC
CASIRGPGQGVGYTF
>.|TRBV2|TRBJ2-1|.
TGTGCCAGCAGTTTAGCTTCCCCTTTCGGCAATGAGCAGTTCTTC
CASSLASPFGNEQFF
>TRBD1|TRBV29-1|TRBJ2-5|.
TGCAGCGTTAAGATTTCAGGGGGAGAGACCCAGTACTTC
CSVKISGGETQYF
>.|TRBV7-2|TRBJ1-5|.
TGTGCCAGCAGCAAAAACCCAGGGCGGCAGCCCCAGCATTTT
CASSKNPGRQPQHF
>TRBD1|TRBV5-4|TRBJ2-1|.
TGTGCCAGCAGCCCCCCACCGGGACAGCGAGCCTACAATGAGCAGTTCTTC
CASSPPPGQRAYNEQFF
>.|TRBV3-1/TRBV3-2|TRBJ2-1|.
TGTGCCAGCAGCCCCGGGACTTCGGATGAGCAGTTCTTC
CASSPGTSDEQFF
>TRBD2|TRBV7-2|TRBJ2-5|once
TGTGCCAGCAGCTTATCGTGGGGGGGGCAAGAGACCCAGTACTTC
CASSLSWGGQETQYF
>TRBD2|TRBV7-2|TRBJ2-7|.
TGTGCCAGCAGCTTAGTAGCGGGAGGGCCTGTGTTACACGAGCAGTACTTC
CASSLVAGGPVLHEQYF
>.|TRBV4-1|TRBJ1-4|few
TGCGCCAGCAGACTAGCGGGCCGGCGTAATGAAAAACTGTTTTTT
CASRLAGRRNEKLFF
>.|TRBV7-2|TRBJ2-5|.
TGTGCCAGCAGCTTAGACGGCCTGGGGCCCCAGTACTTC
CASSLDGLGPQYF
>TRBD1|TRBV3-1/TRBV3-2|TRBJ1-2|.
TGTGCCAGCAGCCACCCACCGGGACAGGGGTACTATGGCTACACCTTC
CASSHPPGQGYYGYTF
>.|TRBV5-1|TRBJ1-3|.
TGCGCCAGCAAACTGTACCAAGGGCAGGGTAATGGAAACACCATATATTTT
CASKLYQGQGNGNTIYF
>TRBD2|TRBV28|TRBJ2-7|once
TGTGCCAGCAGTTCCAGGACTAGCGGGAGGCTAGAGCAGTACTTC
CASSSRTSGRLEQYF
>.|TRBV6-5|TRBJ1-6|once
TGTGCCAGCAGCCAGGGAATTTGGAATTCACCCCTCCACTTT
CASSQGIWNSPLHF
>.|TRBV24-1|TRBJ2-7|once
TGTGCCACCAGTGTTAGGGGCTCCTACGAGCAGTACTTC
CATSVRGSYEQYF
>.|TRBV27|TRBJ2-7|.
TGTGCCAGCAGTTTATTTACTACAGGGTACGAGTTGAACTTC
CASSLFTTGYELNF
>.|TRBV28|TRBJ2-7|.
TGTGCCAGCAGTTTCAGGGGGGCCAGTCCCAAGCAGTACTTC
CASSFRGASPKQYF
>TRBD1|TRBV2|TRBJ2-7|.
TGTGCCAGCAGTGATGTTGCCAGGGGGCGCGGGGAGCAGTACTTC
CASSDVARGRGEQYF
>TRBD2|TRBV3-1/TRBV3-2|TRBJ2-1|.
TGTGCCAGCAGCACTAGGACTAGCGGGAGGGGGGTCAATGAGCAGTTCTTC
CASSTRTSGRGVNEQFF